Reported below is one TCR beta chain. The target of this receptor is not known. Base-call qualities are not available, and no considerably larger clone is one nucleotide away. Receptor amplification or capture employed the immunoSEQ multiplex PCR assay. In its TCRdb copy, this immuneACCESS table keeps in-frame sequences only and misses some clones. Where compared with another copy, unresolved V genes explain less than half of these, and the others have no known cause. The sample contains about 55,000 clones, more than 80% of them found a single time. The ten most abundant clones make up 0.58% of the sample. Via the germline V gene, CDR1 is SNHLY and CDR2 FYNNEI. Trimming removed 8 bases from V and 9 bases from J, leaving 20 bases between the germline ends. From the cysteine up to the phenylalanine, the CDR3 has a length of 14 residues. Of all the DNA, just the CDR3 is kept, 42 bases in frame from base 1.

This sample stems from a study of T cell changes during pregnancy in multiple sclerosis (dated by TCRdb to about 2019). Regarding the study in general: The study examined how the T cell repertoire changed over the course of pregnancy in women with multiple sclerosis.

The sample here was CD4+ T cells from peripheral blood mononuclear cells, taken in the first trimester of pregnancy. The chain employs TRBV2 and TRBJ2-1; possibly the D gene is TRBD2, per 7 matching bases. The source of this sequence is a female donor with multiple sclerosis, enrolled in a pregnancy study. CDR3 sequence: CASHLGGAFGEQFF. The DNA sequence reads TGTGCCAGCCATTTGGGGGGGGCCTTCGGTGAGCAGTTCTTC.